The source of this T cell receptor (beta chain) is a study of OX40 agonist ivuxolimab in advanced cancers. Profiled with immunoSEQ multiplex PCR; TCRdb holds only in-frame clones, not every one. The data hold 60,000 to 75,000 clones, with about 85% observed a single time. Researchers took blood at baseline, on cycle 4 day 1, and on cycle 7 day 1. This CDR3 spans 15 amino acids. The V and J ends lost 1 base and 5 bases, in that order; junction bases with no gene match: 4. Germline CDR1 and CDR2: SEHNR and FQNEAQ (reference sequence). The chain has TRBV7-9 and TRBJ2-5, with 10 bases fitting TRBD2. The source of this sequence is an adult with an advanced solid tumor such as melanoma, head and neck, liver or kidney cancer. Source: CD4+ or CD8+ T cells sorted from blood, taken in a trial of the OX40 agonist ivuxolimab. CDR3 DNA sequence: TGTGCCAGCAGCTTAGAGCGGGGGGGCCCCGAGACCCAGTACTTC. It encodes CASSLERGGPETQYF.